One sample yielded the 11 T cell receptor beta chains listed below, sequenced in a study of T cells in Graves' hyperthyroidism and ophthalmopathy. TCR beta CDR3 regions were amplified from RNA. Carried out on the TCR CDR3, a first-round RT-PCR used the HTBI primer set. TCRdb analysed the multiplex PCR reads with MiXCR anew, one entry per CDR3 protein. This sample has a few hundred thousand distinct CDR3 sequences, with around a sixth found just once. Sequencing used blood. The receptors were gathered from a woman in her forties or fifties with Graves' hyperthyroidism.

This clonotype was observed a handful of times. This rearrangement joins TRBV9 to TRBJ2-7; perhaps D is TRBD1 or TRBD2 (5 bases each). Germline V CDR1 and CDR2: SGDLS, YYNGEE. V was clipped by 3 bases and J by 4 bases, with 17 bases between them. This CDR3 is built from 15 residues. The CDR3 region has the DNA TGTGCCAGCAGCGCCACGGGACGGAGTTCTTACGAGCAGTACTTC. Amino acids: CASSATGRSSYEQYF.

This clonotype was recorded a few times. The chain uses TRBV15 and TRBJ2-1, with D unresolved. The CDR3 length is 16 residues. Germline V lookup: CDR1 LNHNV, CDR2 YYDKDF (reference sequence). The ends were cut back, 5 bases at V and 7 bases at J, with 21 bases in the middle. CDR3 sequence (DNA): TGTGCCACCAGCGGATCCCCGAGCTCAATAAGGAATGAGCAGTTCTTC. It encodes CATSGSPSSIRNEQFF.

This clonotype came up a few times. DNA of the CDR3: TGTGCCAGCAGGCCGGGGTCGGCAGGATATGGCTACACCTTC. It specifies CASRPGSAGYGYTF. This rearrangement joins TRBV6-1 to TRBJ1-2; D is uncertain. Trimming stripped 6 bases from V and 5 bases from J, with 16 bases between. The CDR3 length is 14 residues. Germline CDR1 and CDR2: MNHNS and SASEGT.

This clonotype was seen only a few times. This chain connects TRBV20-1 to TRBJ2-5, with 9 bases identical to TRBD2. The CDR3 is 14 residues long. Germline CDR1 is DFQATT and CDR2 is SNEGSKA (reference sequence). Unmatched junction bases numbered 5, after V lost 6 bases and J lost 0 bases. The CDR3 coding sequence is TGCAGTGCCAGGGGACTAGCAAACCAAGAGACCCAGTACTTC. Its translation is CSARGLANQETQYF.

This clonotype occurred many times. The chain uses TRBV2 and TRBJ1-4; D uncertain. The CDR3 runs 12 residues. Germline V lookup: CDR1 SNHLY, CDR2 FYNNEI. Trimming stripped 9 bases from V and 3 bases from J, with 8 bases between. The CDR3 nucleotides read TGTGCCAGTGCGTTAGCTAATGAAAAACTGTTTTTT. It translates to CASALANEKLFF. Full variable domain (missing parts from reference TRBV2 and TRBJ1-4): EPEVTQTPSHQVTQMGQEVILRCVPISNHLYFYWYRQILGQKVEFLVSFYNNEISEKSEIFDDQFSVERPDGSNFTLKIRSTKLEDSAMYFCASALANEKLFFGSGTQLSVL.

This clonotype was recorded a few times. The chain has TRBV20-1 and TRBJ2-4; D gene ambiguous. Germline CDR1 DFQATT, CDR2 SNEGSKA (reference sequence). The CDR3 loop spans 15 amino acids. V was shortened by 3 bases and J by 5 bases, with 17 bases between the two germline ends. CDR3 DNA sequence: TGCAGTGCTAGTTTCTTGGGGAATCAGGAAAACATTCAGTACTTC. Protein product: CSASFLGNQENIQYF.

In this sample, this clonotype turned up a few times. This chain connects TRBV9 to TRBJ2-1, with D perhaps TRBD2 (5 bases). The germline V gene has CDR1 SGDLS and CDR2 YYNGEE. The CDR3 spans 15 residues. With 3 bases removed from V and 2 bases from J, the gap between germline ends came to 12 bases. The CDR3 bases are TGTGCCAGCAGCGCCGCGGAGGTTCCCTACAATGAGCAGTTCTTC. Its protein product is CASSAAEVPYNEQFF.

The V call is TRBV6-1, the J call TRBJ1-6; 7 positions match TRBD1. The length of the CDR3 is 16 residues. Germline V gene lookup returns CDR1 MNHNS and CDR2 SASEGT. V shed 8 bases and J 0 bases; nucleotides not matched to a gene: 7. The CDR3 bases are TGTGCCAGCGGGACAGCCTGGGGCTCCTATAATTCACCCCTCCACTTT. As protein: CASGTAWGSYNSPLHF.

This clonotype has just a few counts. The chain links TRBV20-1 to TRBJ2-3, with a weak D call TRBD2 (6 bases). The germline V gene encodes CDR1 DFQATT and CDR2 SNEGSKA (reference sequence). V was cut by 7 bases and J by 5 bases, with 22 bases left in between. There are 15 residues in the CDR3. CDR3 nucleotides: TGCAGTGTCCAGAGAGCGGAGGGCCGTGGAGATACGCAGTATTTT. The encoded protein is CSVQRAEGRGDTQYF.

The V and J genes are TRBV15 and TRBJ2-2, with D perhaps TRBD1 or TRBD2 (6 bases each). The CDR3 totals 16 residues. The germline CDR1 and CDR2 sequences are LNHNV and YYDKDF (reference sequence). V dropped 1 base and J dropped 7 bases, with 16 bases sitting between them. CDR3 bases: TGTGCCACCAGCAGAGGTTTTCCGGGGGCGCACGGGGAGCTGTTTTTT. This encodes CATSRGFPGAHGELFF.

This clonotype was recorded many times. The chain recombines TRBV12-3 or TRBV12-4 with TRBJ2-7; D is ambiguous. The V and J ends lost 7 bases and 4 bases respectively, with 14 bases between them. The length of the CDR3 is 13 residues. The CDR3 is CASTTDRTYEQYF. CDR3 DNA: TGTGCCAGCACCACGGACCGCACTTACGAGCAGTACTTC.